The TCR beta chain under discussion was sequenced for a study of identifying expanded T cells in peripheral blood. The table came from immunoSEQ multiplex PCR; TCRdb's copy has only in-frame clones and leaves some out. The sample includes 81,000 or so clones, 84% of them seen just once. With respect to this clone: The antigen is unknown.

Healthy donors had no documented immune events, such as infections, while sampled. This CDR3 comprises 14 residues. Between the trimmed V and J ends, which lost 5 bases and 0 bases, there was a span of 9 bases. CDR1 and CDR2 (germline): SEHNR, FQNEAQ (reference sequence). Study-wide points: Over around two and four weeks, about 15 and 19 clones changed, versus 1.2 between replicates. Two-week clone count variance significantly increased as total template count grew.

The sample consisted of blood. This clonotype was sampled from a person aged 18 to 70 in good health. The rearrangement uses TRBV7-9 and TRBJ2-3; D is ambiguous. CDR3 amino acids: CASSVQTSTDTQYF. The CDR3 DNA is TGTGCCAGCAGCGTACAAACTAGCACAGATACGCAGTATTTT.